The present entry profiles one T cell receptor (beta chain) with its context. Its specificity is not known. It may be a read error: a sequence one base away is much more abundant. This sample stems from a study of T-cell memory formation after mild COVID-19. Study summary: Across donors, TCR clusters were largely donor specific.

CDR3 length equals 14 residues. Germline V lookup: CDR1 LGHNA, CDR2 YSLEER. Study observations and caveats: Contracting CD4+ clones were located mainly in CM and EM, and CD8+ clones in EMRA. Day 15 to 85 contractors were CD4/CD8 balanced; later expanders leaned CD4+.

TCRdb reprocessed the 5' RACE reads with MiXCR, giving one entry per CDR3 protein. The sample lists 100,000 or so distinct CDR3 sequences, around 10% occurring once. This receptor was taken from a man aged 18 to 29 who had mild COVID-19 (a few samples of this study predate the infection). Cell type and time point are not known. This chain joins TRBV4-3 and TRBJ2-1, with 8 nucleotides matching TRBD2. The sequencing sample was made of PBMCs or a T cell subset sorted from them (not recorded which). The chain's CDR3 is CASSHLGLVDEQLF. DNA of the CDR3: TGCGCCAGCAGCCACCTGGGACTAGTCGATGAGCAGTTATTC.